A single sample is the source of the 30 T cell receptor beta chains below, sequenced in a study of neurological immune-mediated disorders. Each CDR3 protein is one row after TCRdb ran MiXCR on the 5' RACE reads. This sample has more than 45,000 distinct CDR3 sequences, with about 2.5% found just once. Sequencing was performed on PBMCs. All receptors come from a man aged 50 or older with multiple sclerosis.

Turning to this clonotype: Since the CDR3 does not end with the conserved phenylalanine or tryptophan, this likely comes from a read error. The DNA is omitted, as the CDR3 cannot be located on it reliably, and the CDR3 follows TCRdb's listing. The CDR3 spells CASRHAGVRSSTLNI. The chain carries TRBV6-5 and TRBJ1-6. Germline loops: CDR1 MNHEY, CDR2 SVGAGI. The CDR3 length equals 15 residues, ends included.

This clonotype was seen repeatedly, ten times or more. V gene TRBV6-6 combines with J gene TRBJ1-1; D is ambiguous. Germline assignment: CDR1 MNHNY and CDR2 SVGAGI (reference sequence). Trimming removed 10 bases at V and 2 bases at J, with 8 bases between. The CDR3 sequence is 11 residues long. The CDR3 DNA is TGTGCCATCCAGATCAACACTGAAGCTTTCTTT. This encodes CAIQINTEAFF.

Ten or more counts support this clonotype. The CDR3 DNA reads TGCGCCAGCAGCCAAGACCCTGGAAGGGGGGCCGAGACCCAGTACTTC. Translation: CASSQDPGRGAETQYF. The rearrangement links TRBV4-1 to TRBJ2-5; D is possibly TRBD1 or TRBD2 (6 bases each). The CDR3 loop spans 16 amino acids. V lost 0 bases and J lost 5, with 16 bases in between. Germline CDR1 and CDR2: MGHRA and YSYEKL.

This clonotype was seen ten or more times. V usage is TRBV20-1 and J usage is TRBJ2-7, with TRBD1 as a possible D gene (5 bases). The V end was cut by 1 base, the J end by 12 bases, with 13 bases between. Germline assignment: CDR1 DFQATT and CDR2 SNEGSKA (reference sequence). CDR3 length equals 11 residues. CDR3 region: CSARAGQTMYF. CDR3 in DNA: TGCAGTGCTAGAGCAGGACAAACGATGTACTTC.

This clonotype was detected ten times or more. V usage is TRBV20-1 and J usage is TRBJ2-6; no clear D. V was cut by 1 base and J by 3 bases, with 16 bases left in between. The germline gives CDR1 DFQATT, CDR2 SNEGSKA (reference sequence). The CDR3 loop spans 17 amino acids. The CDR3 coding sequence is TGCAGTGCTAGAGCCCCCCCCTTGGCTGGTGGGGCCAACGTCCTGACTTTC. It translates to CSARAPPLAGGANVLTF.

At least ten counts were recorded for this clonotype. The J gene is TRBJ2-2, the V gene TRBV14; D remains unclear. Germline assignment: CDR1 SGHDN and CDR2 FVKESK. Trimming removed 4 bases from V and 3 bases from J, with 12 bases in between. The CDR3 length is 15 residues. This CDR3 reads CASSRPSGYTGELFF. CDR3 nucleotide sequence: TGTGCCAGCAGCCGACCCTCAGGTTACACCGGGGAGCTGTTTTTT.

This clonotype has at least ten counts. The chain carries TRBV3-1 and TRBJ2-1, with D hard to call. CDR1 LGHDT and CDR2 YNNKEL come from the germline V gene (reference sequence). V was trimmed by 4 bases and J by 9 bases, leaving 10 bases between them. The CDR3 is made up of 12 amino acids. CDR3 region: CASSLFGSEQFF. CDR3 DNA sequence: TGTGCCAGCAGCCTTTTCGGCAGTGAGCAGTTCTTC.

At least ten counts were recorded for this clonotype. CDR3 coding DNA: TGTGCCAGCAGTCCAGGGGGTGAAAAACTGTTTTTT. This codes for CASSPGGEKLFF. This chain connects TRBV12-3 or TRBV12-4 to TRBJ1-4, with 7 bases that match TRBD1. The CDR3 extends over 12 amino acids. V dropped 5 bases and J dropped 7; count of bases not matched to a gene: 1.

This clonotype came up many times. The chain links TRBV7-2 to TRBJ2-2; D perhaps matches TRBD2 (5 bases). Between the trimmed V and J ends, which lost 9 bases and 3 bases, there was a span of 11 bases. Germline values: CDR1 SGHTA, CDR2 FQGNSA. This CDR3 is 13 amino acids long. The chain's CDR3 is CARKADDTGELFF. The CDR3 DNA reads TGTGCCAGAAAAGCGGACGACACCGGGGAGCTGTTTTTT.

In this sample, this clonotype turned up many times. J is TRBJ1-1 and V is TRBV20-1; 8 bases match TRBD1. CDR1 is DFQATT and CDR2 is SNEGSKA in the germline V gene (reference sequence). The length of the CDR3 is 15 residues. With V trimmed by 4 bases and J by 4 bases, 11 bases remained unmatched. This chain's CDR3 is CSATDSRGLGTEAFF. The CDR3 nucleotides are TGCAGTGCTACGGATTCCAGGGGGCTCGGCACTGAAGCTTTCTTT.

This clonotype appeared many times. The genes are TRBV28 and TRBJ2-7; no reliable D call. CDR1 MDHEN and CDR2 SYDVKM come from the germline V gene. This CDR3 has 13 amino acids. With 3 bases removed from V and 2 bases from J, the gap between germline ends came to 8 bases. The CDR3 reads CASSLTRPYEQYF. The CDR3 DNA reads as TGTGCCAGCAGTTTGACCAGGCCCTACGAGCAGTACTTC.

This clonotype was recorded at least ten times. The chain joins TRBV6-5 to TRBJ2-7, with D unclear. Germline loops: CDR1 MNHEY, CDR2 SVGAGI. The V end lost 7 bases, the J end lost 1 base, and 11 bases lay between the germline ends. This CDR3 has 13 residues. CDR3: CASMRTLSYEQYF. In DNA, the CDR3 is TGTGCCAGCATGAGGACCCTTTCCTACGAGCAGTACTTC.

This clonotype has more than one count but fewer than ten. This may arise from a read error, as a much more abundant clone is one base away. The chain employs TRBV20-1 and TRBJ2-7, with TRBD1 identical over 7 bases. Trimming cost V 8 bases and J 2 bases; bases outside gene matches: 15. From germline, CDR1 is DFQATT and CDR2 SNEGSKA (reference sequence). CDR3 length equals 15 residues. The CDR3 DNA reads TGCAGTTTAACCGCCACAGGGGAGCCGCCCTACGAGCAGTACTTC. Translation gives CSLTATGEPPYEQYF.

This clonotype has just a few counts. The junction differs from germline at one of its ends, possibly a read error. V is TRBV5-1 and J is TRBJ1-6, with D hard to call. CDR1 and CDR2 (germline): SGHRS, YFSETQ. The CDR3 consists of 16 residues. CDR3: CASSLAGMGNNSTLNF. Here the CDR3 DNA reads TGCGCCAGCAGCTTGGCCGGCATGGGAAATAATTCAACCCTCAACTTT.

The table lists this clonotype with a few counts. The chain joins TRBV5-5 to TRBJ2-1; D might be TRBD1 or TRBD2, each matching 5 bases. Germline V lookup: CDR1 SGHKS, CDR2 YYEKEE (reference sequence). Trimming stripped 1 base from V and 2 bases from J, with 10 bases between. This CDR3 has 15 residues. The CDR3 DNA follows: TGTGCCAGCAGCTTGATGGGACCGCCCTACAATGAGCAGTTCTTC. This sequence encodes CASSLMGPPYNEQFF.

The sample holds many counts of this clonotype. The rearrangement joins TRBV20-1 to TRBJ2-3, with D possibly being TRBD2 (5 bases). This CDR3 region has 11 residues. Per the germline V gene, CDR1 is DFQATT and CDR2 is SNEGSKA (reference sequence). V dropped 2 bases and J dropped 6 bases, with 6 bases sitting between them. The CDR3 DNA reads TGCAGTGCTAGAAGAGGGGATACGCAGTATTTT. Its protein product is CSARRGDTQYF.

This clonotype was detected many times. The V and J genes are TRBV20-1 and TRBJ2-7, with TRBD1 matching 10 bases. The J segment lost 1 base and the V segment lost 0 bases, leaving 3 bases of the junction unmatched. The length of the CDR3 is 15 residues. The germline V gene encodes CDR1 DFQATT and CDR2 SNEGSKA (reference sequence). The CDR3 coding sequence is TGCAGTGCTAGAGAGGACAGGGGGACGTCCTACGAGCAGTACTTC. It codes for CSAREDRGTSYEQYF.

There are many counts of this clonotype. This sequence joins TRBV19 and TRBJ1-4; 8 nucleotides align to TRBD1. The germline V gene encodes CDR1 LNHDA and CDR2 SQIVND (reference sequence). CDR3 length: 15 amino acids. The ends lost 7 bases at V and 4 bases at J; junction bases unmatched: 8. CDR3 loop: CASTGGTGLNEKLFF. The CDR3 nucleotides are TGTGCCAGTACGGGAGGGACAGGACTTAATGAAAAACTGTTTTTT.

The sample holds many counts of this clonotype. The chain has TRBV11-1 and TRBJ2-7; 9 nucleotides line up with TRBD2. The V gene's germline CDR1 is SGHAT and CDR2 FQDESV (reference sequence). Unmatched junction bases numbered 12, after V lost 5 bases and J lost 7 bases. The length of the CDR3 is 15 residues. CDR3 in DNA: TGTGCCAGCAGCCAAGGGAAAGGACTAGCGAGGGAGCAGTACTTC. Its protein product is CASSQGKGLAREQYF.

In this sample, this clonotype turned up many times. The chain recombines TRBV12-3 or TRBV12-4 with TRBJ2-3; D not resolved. The CDR3 runs 13 residues. V was cut by 3 bases and J by 0 bases, with 4 bases left in between. The CDR3 here is CASSLYSTDTQYF. Here the CDR3 DNA reads TGTGCCAGCAGTTTGTACAGCACAGATACGCAGTATTTT.

This clonotype came up many times. This chain uses TRBV29-1 with TRBJ2-2; D gene unclear. The germline gives CDR1 SQVTM, CDR2 ANQGSEA. This CDR3 is built from 11 residues. Trimming stripped 7 bases from V and 3 bases from J, with 6 bases between. The CDR3 sequence: CSGADTGELFF. The CDR3 DNA reads as TGCAGCGGGGCGGACACCGGGGAGCTGTTTTTT.

This clonotype was found many times. The chain joins TRBV18 to TRBJ1-1; D gene uncertain. CDR1 and CDR2 (germline): KGHSH, LQKENI. CDR3 length equals 14 residues. V dropped 0 bases and J dropped 1 base, with 6 bases sitting between them. The CDR3, as DNA: TGTGCCAGCTCACCACCGGCAGGGAACACTGAAGCTTTCTTT. This gives the protein CASSPPAGNTEAFF.

This clonotype was detected many times. The chain joins TRBV6-6 to TRBJ2-3; possible D gene TRBD1, 5 bases. CDR3 length: 11 amino acids. V shed 9 bases and J shed 3 bases, with 7 bases lying between them. Looked up from germline, CDR1 is MNHNY and CDR2 is SVGAGI (reference sequence). DNA of the CDR3: TGTGCCAGTGACAGAACAGATACGCAGTATTTT. Amino acid sequence: CASDRTDTQYF.

This sequence joins TRBV20-1 and TRBJ2-2; TRBD2 aligns across 10 bases. Germline V gene lookup returns CDR1 DFQATT and CDR2 SNEGSKA (reference sequence). The CDR3 consists of 16 residues. V trimming: 0 bases; J trimming: 2 bases; junction bases outside the gene matches: 3. CDR3 nucleotide sequence: TGCAGTGCTAGAGAGCTAGCGGGGGTAAACACCGGGGAGCTGTTTTTT. Translating gives CSARELAGVNTGELFF.

This clonotype was seen ten or more times. This chain joins TRBV20-1 and TRBJ2-5; D is uncertain. Germline CDR1 DFQATT, CDR2 SNEGSKA (reference sequence). Trimming removed 1 base from V and 6 bases from J, with 6 bases in between. The CDR3 consists of 11 residues. This chain's CDR3 is CSARVVKTQYF. The DNA of the CDR3 is TGCAGTGCTAGAGTAGTAAAGACCCAGTACTTC.

With respect to this clonotype: The junction shows a germline mismatch at one end, possibly a read error. CDR3 in amino acids: CATLDVAGTETRYF. The CDR3 DNA sequence: TGTGCCACCCTTGACGTGGCAGGAACGGAGACCCGGTACTTT. This sequence joins TRBV3-1 and TRBJ2-5; D call uncertain. Germline V gene sequence: CDR1 LGHDT, CDR2 YNNKEL (reference sequence). This CDR3 region has 14 residues.

Ten or more counts support this clonotype. This chain connects TRBV20-1 to TRBJ1-2; D remains ambiguous. CDR3 length equals 12 residues. Germline V lookup: CDR1 DFQATT, CDR2 SNEGSKA (reference sequence). V was clipped by 0 bases and J by 3 bases, with 5 bases between them. This CDR3 reads CSARDLDYGYTF. DNA of the CDR3: TGCAGTGCTAGAGATCTCGACTATGGCTACACCTTC.

This clonotype was detected ten times or more. The chain joins TRBV27 to TRBJ2-3, with 8 bases that match TRBD2. Germline trimming cut 5 bases from V and 4 bases from J; bases unmatched to any gene: 8. The germline gives CDR1 MNHEY, CDR2 SMNVEV (reference sequence). This CDR3 has 15 amino acids. The CDR3 region is CASSPSGGFPDTQYF. The CDR3 region has the DNA TGTGCCAGCAGTCCCTCGGGGGGGTTCCCAGATACGCAGTATTTT.

This clonotype was counted ten times or more. The gene calls are TRBV27 and TRBJ1-2; 9 nucleotides align to TRBD1. This CDR3 has 16 amino acids. J was trimmed by 7 bases and V by 6 bases; bases with no gene match: 15. The V gene's germline CDR1 is MNHEY and CDR2 SMNVEV (reference sequence). The CDR3 loop is CASRPRDRVIVGGYTF. In DNA, the CDR3 is TGTGCCAGCAGACCCCGGGACAGGGTAATTGTAGGTGGCTACACCTTC.

This clonotype was detected many times. This rearrangement joins TRBV2 to TRBJ2-5; the match to TRBD2 covers 13 bases. Germline values: CDR1 SNHLY, CDR2 FYNNEI. V shed 8 bases, J shed 1 base, and the junction held 4 bases outside the gene matches. This CDR3 contains 15 residues. The CDR3 DNA reads as TGTGCCAGCGCAGGACTAGCGGGGGTCCAAGAGACCCAGTACTTC. Amino acids: CASAGLAGVQETQYF.